Below, 25 T cell receptor beta chains from the same sample are listed, as sequenced in a study of CD4+ T cells in melanoma. Measured with immunoSEQ multiplex PCR; TCRdb has only the in-frame clones, and not every one. The sample records tens of thousands of clones, almost 70% being singletons. The material sequenced was tumor tissue. All receptors come from a human donor with melanoma.

The rearrangement links TRBV7-9 to TRBJ1-1, with 8 bases matching TRBD1. The CDR3 is 13 amino acids. Germline V gene sequence: CDR1 SEHNR, CDR2 FQNEAQ (reference sequence). V lost 6 bases, J lost 5 bases, and 5 bases stayed unmatched. The CDR3 region has the DNA TGTGCCAGCAGACTACGGACAGGGACTGAAGCTTTCTTT. This encodes CASRLRTGTEAFF.

The chain uses TRBV5-1 and TRBJ2-1; 8 nucleotides match TRBD1. The germline CDR1 and CDR2 sequences are SGHRS and YFSETQ. The CDR3 length is 16 residues. V was pared by 4 bases and J by 2 bases, with 8 bases of the junction left unmatched. In nucleotides, the CDR3 is TGCGCCAGCAGCGCCTCCCAGGGGGCCGCCTACAATGAGCAGTTCTTC. Amino acid sequence: CASSASQGAAYNEQFF.

The genes are TRBV7-6 and TRBJ2-7, with D possibly called TRBD1 or TRBD2 (5 bases each). Germline CDR1 SGHVS, CDR2 FNYEAQ. Trimming cost V 0 bases and J 4 bases, with 13 bases left between them. CDR3 length: 15 amino acids. The CDR3 loop reads CASSLAFGGTYEQYF. The CDR3 DNA reads as TGTGCCAGCAGCTTAGCGTTTGGGGGAACGTACGAGCAGTACTTC.

In its sample, this clone was seen many times. The J gene is TRBJ2-7, the V gene TRBV7-8; D gene uncertain. The CDR3 covers 12 residues. The ends were cut back, 1 base at V and 1 base at J, with 2 bases in the middle. CDR1 is SGHVS, CDR2 FQNEAQ, per germline. CDR3 bases: TGTGCCAGCAGCTTAGAGTCCTACGAGCAGTACTTC. Translated, it gives CASSLESYEQYF.

The rearrangement links TRBV29-1 to TRBJ1-2; D is possibly TRBD1 (5 bases). The CDR3 sequence is 13 residues long. Trimming shortened V by 4 bases and J by 5 bases, and 14 bases separated the two germline ends. Germline loops: CDR1 SQVTM, CDR2 ANQGSEA. CDR3 nucleotides: TGCAGCGTTGGGGGCGGGAGAGGGTATGGCTACACCTTC. It translates to CSVGGGRGYGYTF.

This clone has at least ten counts. The gene calls are TRBV5-1 and TRBJ1-2; 8 bases match TRBD1. Per germline, CDR1 SGHRS and CDR2 YFSETQ. J lost 4 bases, V lost 0 bases, and 8 bases had no gene match. The CDR3 is made up of 16 amino acids. The CDR3 DNA sequence: TGCGCCAGCAGCTTGGCCAAGGCAGGGGGCTTCTATGGCTACACCTTC. This translates into CASSLAKAGGFYGYTF.

The chain recombines TRBV27 with TRBJ1-2; TRBD1 matches at 8 bases. Trimming removed 3 bases from V and 4 bases from J; junction bases left unmatched: 13. CDR1 and CDR2 from the germline V gene are MNHEY and SMNVEV (reference sequence). CDR3 size: 17 residues. The CDR3 here is CASSFLSGTGGGYGYTF. CDR3 bases: TGTGCCAGCAGTTTCTTGTCAGGAACAGGGGGTGGCTATGGCTACACCTTC.

V gene TRBV6-1 combines with J gene TRBJ2-3; 7 bases agree with TRBD1. The junction had 9 bases not matched to a gene; V was cut back by 4 bases and J by 5 bases. Germline CDR1 MNHNS, CDR2 SASEGT. The CDR3 extends over 15 amino acids. Written as DNA, the CDR3 is TGTGCCAGCAGTGGCCGGGACAGACTATTAGATACGCAGTATTTT. Translation gives CASSGRDRLLDTQYF.

CDR3 coding DNA: TGCAGCGTTGAGAAACCGGGCCGCTCCTACGAGCAGTACTTC. This gives the protein CSVEKPGRSYEQYF. V and J are TRBV29-1 and TRBJ2-7; D is unresolved. This CDR3 spans 14 amino acids. The germline V and J ends were trimmed by 3 bases and 0 bases, with 12 bases remaining between them. Looked up from germline, CDR1 is SQVTM and CDR2 is ANQGSEA.

The chain is built from TRBV29-1 and TRBJ2-1; D might be TRBD1 (6 bases). The CDR3 is 13 residues long. Trimming took 1 base from V and 6 from J, leaving 10 bases between them. The germline gives CDR1 SQVTM, CDR2 ANQGSEA. The CDR3 is CSVEGTVGNEQFF. CDR3 nucleotides: TGCAGCGTTGAAGGGACAGTAGGCAATGAGCAGTTCTTC.

This clone occurred once. The chain uses TRBV6-1 and TRBJ2-5; D ambiguous. Germline lookup yields CDR1 MNHNS and CDR2 SASEGT. Trimming pared 6 bases from V and 4 bases from J, leaving 3 bases between. CDR3 length: 10 residues. The CDR3 DNA reads as TGTGCCAGCAGCTTAGAGACCCAGTACTTC. This codes for CASSLETQYF.

On this clone itself: Only one base separates this from a far larger clonotype, so it likely reflects a read error. V is TRBV4-2 and J is TRBJ1-5, with D possibly matching TRBD1 (6 bases). V lost 0 bases and J 7 bases, leaving 7 bases between the germline ends. CDR3 size: 13 residues. Germline assignment: CDR1 LGHNA and CDR2 YNFKEQ. The CDR3 coding sequence is TGTGCCAGCAGCCAAGATAGGGGGCAGCCCCAGCATTTT. Protein product: CASSQDRGQPQHF.

This chain connects TRBV5-3 to TRBJ2-7; 7 nucleotides line up with TRBD2. TRBV5-3 is labeled an ORF, and its function is uncertain. This CDR3 region has 13 residues. The CDR3 spells CANGGSRSYEQYF. As DNA, the CDR3 is TGTGCTAACGGGGGGTCCCGTTCCTACGAGCAGTACTTC.

The chain carries TRBV6-5 and TRBJ1-3; D perhaps matches TRBD1 (6 bases). The CDR3 is 15 amino acids. Germline assignment: CDR1 MNHEY and CDR2 SVGAGI. V was shortened by 4 bases and J by 4 bases, with 14 bases between the two germline ends. In DNA, the CDR3 is TGTGCCAGCAGTTCCCCCGACAGGTTGGGAAACACCATATATTTT. Translated: CASSSPDRLGNTIYF.

The chain combines TRBV9 with TRBJ2-5; 7 positions match TRBD1. Germline V gene lookup returns CDR1 SGDLS and CDR2 YYNGEE. V shed 1 base and J 4 bases; nucleotides not matched to a gene: 4. There are 14 residues in the CDR3. The CDR3 DNA reads TGTGCCAGCAGCGTAACAGGGGCCGGAGAGACCCAGTACTTC. Its protein is CASSVTGAGETQYF.

The chain is built from TRBV5-4 and TRBJ2-7; D ambiguous. CDR3 length equals 15 residues. The germline V gene has CDR1 SGHNT and CDR2 YYREEE (reference sequence). Trimming took off 0 bases at V and 5 bases at J, with 15 bases between the two ends. The CDR3 sequence is CASSLGPSPVNEQYF. The CDR3 coding sequence is TGTGCCAGCAGCTTGGGTCCTTCCCCCGTGAACGAGCAGTACTTC.

This clone was seen more than once but under ten times. J is TRBJ2-1 and V is TRBV6-1; D call uncertain. Trimming took 4 bases from V and 0 from J, leaving 16 bases between them. Per germline, CDR1 MNHNS and CDR2 SASEGT. The CDR3 contains 17 residues. CDR3 region: CASSGQGRGSSYNEQFF. The CDR3 nucleotides are TGTGCCAGCAGTGGGCAAGGACGCGGAAGCTCCTACAATGAGCAGTTCTTC.

A single count supports this clone. The rearrangement uses TRBV7-3 and TRBJ1-6, with TRBD1 matching over 11 bases. This CDR3 spans 16 amino acids. V shed 2 bases and J 7 bases; nucleotides not matched to a gene: 4. CDR1 is SGHTA and CDR2 is FQGTGA in the germline V gene. The CDR3 region has the DNA TGTGCCAGCAGCTTAGGGACAGGGGGTATGAATTCACCCCTCCACTTT. This sequence encodes CASSLGTGGMNSPLHF. The whole variable domain, filled in from reference TRBV7-3 and TRBJ1-6, reads GAGVSQTPSNKVTEKGKYVELRCDPISGHTALYWYRQSLGQGPEFLIYFQGTGAADDSGLPNDRFFAVRPEGSVSTLKIQRTERGDSAVYLCASSLGTGGMNSPLHFGNGTRLTVT.

This clone was picked up one time. The chain carries TRBV4-2 and TRBJ2-2; TRBD2 agrees at 9 bases. J was trimmed by 0 bases and V by 1 base; bases with no gene match: 6. The CDR3 runs to 18 residues. Germline V gene data show CDR1 as LGHNA and CDR2 as YNFKEQ. CDR3 bases: TGTGCCAGCAGCCAAGGGTCTAGCGGGGACGCGAACACCGGGGAGCTGTTTTTT. Amino acid sequence: CASSQGSSGDANTGELFF.

CDR3 protein: CASSEGQSSYEQYF. Here the CDR3 DNA reads TGTGCCAGCAGTGAAGGACAGAGCTCCTACGAGCAGTACTTC. The chain recombines TRBV6-1 with TRBJ2-7; D is possibly TRBD1 (5 bases). The V end was cut by 1 base, the J end by 0 bases, with 7 bases between. Germline loops: CDR1 MNHNS, CDR2 SASEGT. This CDR3 comprises 14 residues.

The chain is built from TRBV6-5 and TRBJ1-6; D may be TRBD1 (6 bases). Between the trimmed V and J ends, which lost 2 bases and 6 bases, there was a span of 11 bases. The CDR3 is 15 amino acids. Germline-derived CDR1 and CDR2 are MNHEY and SVGAGI. The CDR3 loop is CASSYRRGANSPLHF. The CDR3 DNA follows: TGTGCCAGCAGTTACAGAAGGGGGGCTAATTCACCCCTCCACTTT.

V and J are TRBV18 and TRBJ1-4, with TRBD1 as a possible D gene (6 bases). Germline V gene lookup returns CDR1 KGHSH and CDR2 LQKENI. This CDR3 has 16 residues. V was shortened by 3 bases and J by 0 bases, with 11 bases between the two germline ends. This chain's CDR3 is CASSPTGKTTNEKLFF. CDR3 DNA: TGTGCCAGCTCACCCACAGGGAAGACAACTAATGAAAAACTGTTTTTT.

This chain uses TRBV7-9 with TRBJ2-4; D is possibly TRBD1 (6 bases). V lost 5 bases, J lost 7 bases, and 9 bases lay in between. The germline CDR1 and CDR2 sequences are SEHNR and FQNEAQ (reference sequence). This CDR3 has 12 amino acids. The CDR3 DNA is TGTGCCAGCAGCCAGGGGCGCAACATTCAGTACTTC. Protein product: CASSQGRNIQYF.

J is TRBJ2-5 and V is TRBV4-3; either TRBD1 or TRBD2 may supply D (5 bases each). V was clipped by 1 base and J by 7 bases, with 19 bases between them. Germline V gene data show CDR1 as LGHNA and CDR2 as YSLEER. This CDR3 has 16 residues. The CDR3 protein is CASSQAFRGEIGTQYF. The CDR3 region has the DNA TGCGCCAGCAGCCAAGCTTTTAGGGGAGAAATTGGGACCCAGTACTTC.

This clone was recorded only once. The chain is built from TRBV28 and TRBJ1-2, with 7 bases matching TRBD1. This CDR3 comprises 14 residues. Germline CDR1 reads MDHEN; CDR2 reads SYDVKM. Trimming took 6 bases from V and 5 from J; bases not matched to a gene: 9. The CDR3 sequence is CASRPLGTDYGYTF. The CDR3 nucleotides read TGTGCCAGCAGACCTCTCGGGACAGATTATGGCTACACCTTC.